Listed here are 23 T cell receptor beta chains from one sample, sequenced in a study of blood T cells in healthy people across ages. Through a sample-barcoded 5' primer and a J-beta primer mix, a second PCR was run for 7 to 11 cycles. TCRdb reanalysed the 5' RACE reads using MiXCR and keeps one entry per CDR3 protein. The sample includes 790,000 or so distinct CDR3 sequences, more than 50% of them seen just once. Source material: blood. These receptors were taken from a man in his forties in good health.

This chain uses TRBV29-1 with TRBJ2-3; 9 bases match TRBD2. With V trimmed by 5 bases and J by 0 bases, 6 bases remained unmatched. CDR1 and CDR2 from the germline V gene are SQVTM and ANQGSEA. The CDR3 spans 15 residues. CDR3 coding DNA: TGCAGCGTTCAAGGAACTAGCGGGAGCACAGATACGCAGTATTTT. It translates to CSVQGTSGSTDTQYF.

This clonotype was detected only a few times. J is TRBJ2-5 and V is TRBV5-1; 8 bases are shared with TRBD1. Germline V gene lookup returns CDR1 SGHRS and CDR2 YFSETQ. After removal of 5 bases from V and 5 bases from J, the junction contained 11 bases not matched to a gene. The CDR3 loop spans 15 amino acids. Written as DNA, the CDR3 is TGCGCCAGCAGGATAGGGCAGGGGGCCTCGGAGACCCAGTACTTC. Its translation is CASRIGQGASETQYF.

The rearrangement links TRBV28 to TRBJ2-3; the D gene is possibly TRBD1 (6 bases). Trimming pared 3 bases from V and 6 bases from J, leaving 16 bases between. The CDR3 is made up of 15 amino acids. The germline gives CDR1 MDHEN, CDR2 SYDVKM. The CDR3 region has the DNA TGTGCCAGCAGTTTGGGGACAAGGGGGTTTGATACGCAGTATTTT. It codes for CASSLGTRGFDTQYF.

The chain is built from TRBV29-1 and TRBJ2-1; no clear D. The V gene's germline CDR1 is SQVTM and CDR2 ANQGSEA. CDR3 size: 12 residues. V was pared by 5 bases and J by 4 bases, with 9 bases between. The CDR3 sequence is CSVRPPYNEQFF. In nucleotides, the CDR3 is TGCAGCGTTAGACCGCCTTACAATGAGCAGTTCTTC.

This clonotype was counted between two and nine times. The rearrangement joins TRBV29-1 to TRBJ2-5; no clear D gene. The DNA end lines up better with TRBJ2-7; the J call may be wrong. Germline CDR1 reads SQVTM; CDR2 reads ANQGSEA. This CDR3 has 14 amino acids. CDR3 nucleotide sequence: TGCAGCGTTGTTACCGGCCCAAGGGCCCACGAGCAGTACTTC. This gives the protein CSVVTGPRAHEQYF.

The rearrangement uses TRBV7-2 and TRBJ1-1; TRBD1 matches 7 bases. Germline V gene lookup returns CDR1 SGHTA and CDR2 FQGNSA. This CDR3 has 14 residues. V was clipped by 4 bases and J by 2 bases; unmatched bases: 4. As DNA, the CDR3 is TGTGCCAGCAGCTCTCAGGGGGTCAACACTGAAGCTTTCTTT. Translated: CASSSQGVNTEAFF.

The V gene is TRBV28, the J gene TRBJ2-5; TRBD1 matches at 8 bases. The CDR3 extends over 13 amino acids. Trimming at V came to 6 bases and at J to 3 bases, leaving 3 bases not matched to a gene. The germline CDR1 and CDR2 sequences are MDHEN and SYDVKM. CDR3 residues: CASRKTGEETQYF. CDR3 nucleotides: TGTGCCAGCAGGAAGACAGGGGAAGAGACCCAGTACTTC.

This clonotype was detected only once. This sequence joins TRBV9 and TRBJ2-1; 7 bases line up with TRBD2. The CDR3 runs to 14 residues. Germline lookup yields CDR1 SGDLS and CDR2 YYNGEE. The junction had 8 bases not matched to a gene; V was cut back by 3 bases and J by 8 bases. CDR3 coding DNA: TGTGCCAGCAGCGCGCGACTAGCTTCGGATGAGCAGTTCTTC. It yields the protein CASSARLASDEQFF. Full variable domain (missing parts from reference TRBV9 and TRBJ2-1): DSGVTQTPKHLITATGQRVTLRCSPRSGDLSVYWYQQSLDQGLQFLIQYYNGEERAKGNILERFSAQQFPDLHSELNLSSLELGDSALYFCASSARLASDEQFFGPGTRLTVL.

The chain joins TRBV28 to TRBJ2-2; 14 nucleotides align to TRBD2. Germline CDR1 is MDHEN and CDR2 is SYDVKM. The CDR3 contains 16 residues. Losses at the gene ends were 8 bases for V and 5 bases for J; bases not matched to a gene: 7. The CDR3 sequence is CASVPGLAGGTGELFF. The CDR3 coding sequence is TGTGCCAGCGTACCAGGACTAGCGGGAGGTACCGGGGAGCTGTTTTTT.

This clonotype appeared a few times. This rearrangement joins TRBV20-1 to TRBJ2-5; 7 bases are a match to TRBD1. CDR3 length equals 15 residues. Trimming cost V 8 bases and J 2 bases; bases outside gene matches: 14. Germline V CDR1 and CDR2: DFQATT, SNEGSKA (reference sequence). The CDR3 DNA is TGCAGTACAAGAAAGTGGGGGACAGAACAAGAGACCCAGTACTTC. This codes for CSTRKWGTEQETQYF.

Concerning this clonotype: One end of the junction is discordant with germline, which a read error may explain. The chain employs TRBV7-9 and TRBJ1-5, with TRBD1 as a possible D gene (5 bases). CDR1 SEHNR and CDR2 FQNEAQ come from the germline V gene (reference sequence). CDR3 length equals 15 residues. The DNA for the CDR3 is TGTGCCAGCAGCCTAGGACACCAGACCGGTCAGTCCCAGCATTTT. Its protein is CASSLGHQTGQSQHF.

The CDR3 spells CASSQGERLGGVNTEAFF. Written as DNA, the CDR3 is TGTGCCAGCAGCCAAGGAGAAAGGCTGGGGGGGGTGAACACTGAAGCTTTCTTT. The V call is TRBV3-1, the J call TRBJ1-1, with D tentatively TRBD1 (5 bases). V gave up 1 base and J gave up 0 bases, with 18 bases separating them. The germline V gene has CDR1 LGHDT and CDR2 YNNKEL (reference sequence). CDR3 size: 18 residues.

This clonotype was recorded a few times. This chain joins TRBV5-1 and TRBJ1-2, with 7 positions matching TRBD1. Germline V gene data show CDR1 as SGHRS and CDR2 as YFSETQ. V lost 3 bases, J lost 4 bases, and 6 bases stayed unmatched. The CDR3 contains 14 residues. CDR3 sequence reads: CASSSDGQVYGYTF. The CDR3, as DNA: TGCGCCAGCAGCTCGGACGGACAGGTCTATGGCTACACCTTC.

This clonotype has just a few counts. The CDR3 loop reads CAIRGAAGYTF. CDR3 nucleotide sequence: TGTGCCATCCGCGGGGCGGCGGGCTACACCTTC. This chain connects TRBV10-3 to TRBJ1-2, with TRBD1 as a possible D gene (5 bases). CDR1 is ENHRY, CDR2 SYGVKD, per germline. This CDR3 comprises 11 residues. Between the trimmed V and J ends, which lost 8 bases and 8 bases, there was a span of 12 bases.

This sequence joins TRBV2 and TRBJ2-1; no firm D call. The CDR3 loop spans 15 amino acids. Trimming removed 3 bases from V and 7 bases from J, with 16 bases in between. In germline, CDR1 is SNHLY, CDR2 FYNNEI. CDR3 in DNA: TGTGCCAGCAGTGATCAAACCAACCAAGGGAATGAGCAGTTCTTC. This encodes CASSDQTNQGNEQFF. The whole variable domain, remainder taken from reference TRBV2 and TRBJ2-1, is EPEVTQTPSHQVTQMGQEVILRCVPISNHLYFYWYRQILGQKVEFLVSFYNNEISEKSEIFDDQFSVERPDGSNFTLKIRSTKLEDSAMYFCASSDQTNQGNEQFFGPGTRLTVL.

This clonotype has a handful of counts. This chain links TRBV27 with TRBJ1-6; 8 bases are shared with TRBD1. The junction had 8 bases not matched to a gene; V was cut back by 6 bases and J by 4 bases. From germline, CDR1 is MNHEY and CDR2 SMNVEV (reference sequence). This CDR3 has 16 amino acids. The CDR3 is CASSLGTGEYNSPLHF. The DNA for the CDR3 is TGTGCCAGCAGCTTAGGGACAGGAGAATATAATTCACCCCTCCACTTT.

This chain uses TRBV29-1 with TRBJ1-1; 8 bases are shared with TRBD1. This CDR3 has 13 residues. CDR1 SQVTM and CDR2 ANQGSEA come from the germline V gene. Germline trimming cut 4 bases from V and 2 bases from J; bases unmatched to any gene: 3. Written as DNA, the CDR3 is TGCAGCGTTGCTGGACAGGGAAACACTGAAGCTTTCTTT. Encoded protein: CSVAGQGNTEAFF.

This clonotype was counted many times. The V gene is TRBV27, the J gene TRBJ2-7; D is undetermined. The CDR3 extends over 11 amino acids. Trimming took 6 bases from V and 2 from J, leaving 5 bases between them. CDR1 MNHEY and CDR2 SMNVEV come from the germline V gene (reference sequence). The CDR3 nucleotides read TGTGCCAGCAGGAACACCTACGAGCAGTACTTC. It is translated as CASRNTYEQYF.

The chain is built from TRBV20-1 and TRBJ2-1; D may be TRBD2 (6 bases). The better agreement between TRBJ2-7 and the DNA end casts doubt on the J call. This CDR3 is built from 13 residues. Germline V gene lookup returns CDR1 DFQATT and CDR2 SNEGSKA (reference sequence). CDR3 coding DNA: TGCAGTGCTAGCGCAGGGTGGGGAGGTGAGCAGTACTTC. This translates into CSASAGWGGEQYF.

As regards this clonotype: Germline is not matched at one junction end, which may reflect a read error. V is TRBV28 and J is TRBJ2-5; 11 bases are a match to TRBD1. The CDR3 contains 13 residues. The V gene's germline CDR1 is MDHEN and CDR2 SYDVKM. The CDR3 DNA sequence: TGTGCCAGCAGGGGACAGGGGGACTACGAGCAGTGCTTC. It codes for CASRGQGDYEQCF.

In this sample, this clonotype turned up a few times. The V gene is TRBV5-1, the J gene TRBJ2-4; TRBD2 agrees at 8 bases. Germline assignment: CDR1 SGHRS and CDR2 YFSETQ. Losses at the gene ends were 0 bases for V and 7 bases for J; bases not matched to a gene: 9. The CDR3 consists of 16 residues. The CDR3 sequence is CASSLAEGLGRNIQYF. The CDR3 DNA reads TGCGCCAGCAGCTTGGCCGAGGGACTAGGGCGGAACATTCAGTACTTC.

The chain combines TRBV12-3 or TRBV12-4 with TRBJ2-7; 8 bases agree with TRBD1. V shed 7 bases and J 5 bases; nucleotides not matched to a gene: 7. The CDR3 sequence is 13 residues long. The CDR3, as DNA: TGTGCCAGCACCAGGACAGGGCGGAACGAGCAGTACTTC. Residues: CASTRTGRNEQYF.

This chain joins TRBV4-1 and TRBJ2-7; 7 nucleotides align to TRBD2. Per the germline V gene, CDR1 is MGHRA and CDR2 is YSYEKL. The CDR3 length is 16 residues. Trimming at V came to 1 base and at J to 2 bases, leaving 8 bases not matched to a gene. CDR3 nucleotides: TGCGCCAGCAGCCAAGTGGGAGGGAGGCCAGCCTACGAGCAGTACTTC. Its translation: CASSQVGGRPAYEQYF.